This TCR beta chain stems from a study of CD8+ T cells in alopecia areata. In the case of this clone: Its specificity is unknown.

Treatment specified: oral pan-JAK inhibitor, 5-10 mg twice daily. Overall study findings and caveats: Lesional scalp, especially alopecia totalis/universalis, showed higher clonality than normal scalp. In blood and scalp, many expanded lesional clones persisted during tofacitinib.

Extracted RNA was reverse transcribed, and the resulting cDNA served as sequencing template. TCRdb keeps only in-frame clones here, not all; method: immunoSEQ multiplex PCR. Here the sample spans roughly 220,000 clones, 35% to 45% being singletons. The specimen was CD4+ T cells sorted from blood, collected at approximately week 30, from a patient treated with tofacitinib. The clonotype was recovered from a human donor with alopecia areata.

In DNA, the CDR3 is TGTGCCACTCAACAGCCCGTATCTGTGCGTGAAGCTTTCTTT. Translated, it gives CATQQPVSVREAFF. J is TRBJ1-1 and V is TRBV6-5; D unclear. Germline CDR1 MNHEY, CDR2 SVGAGI. The CDR3 has 14 amino acids. The V end lost 10 bases, the J end lost 7 bases, and 22 bases lay between the germline ends.